These 16 T cell receptor beta chains were all obtained from the same sample, sequenced in a study of T cells in Graves' hyperthyroidism and ophthalmopathy. Amplification targeted TCR beta CDR3 regions from RNA transcripts. TCR CDR3 regions were first amplified by RT-PCR with HTBI primers. TCRdb re-called the multiplex PCR reads with MiXCR, one entry per CDR3 protein. The repertoire holds 700,000 or so distinct CDR3 sequences, with 14% as singletons. The sequencing input was blood. All receptors come from a woman aged 45-60 years with Graves' ophthalmopathy.

V gene TRBV4-3 combines with J gene TRBJ2-1, with TRBD2 matching over 7 bases. The V and J ends lost 4 bases and 0 bases, in that order; junction bases with no gene match: 6. The CDR3 length is 16 residues. CDR1 is LGHNA, CDR2 YSLEER, per germline. The CDR3: CASSREGLPSYNEQFF. Written as DNA, the CDR3 is TGCGCCAGCAGCCGAGAGGGACTACCCTCCTACAATGAGCAGTTCTTC.

This clonotype was recorded many times. The chain carries TRBV2 and TRBJ2-1, with D tentatively TRBD2 (6 bases). V was shortened by 8 bases and J by 7 bases, with 15 bases between the two germline ends. This CDR3 has 13 residues. Germline lookup yields CDR1 SNHLY and CDR2 FYNNEI. CDR3 sequence reads: CASRDLITNEQFF. CDR3 coding DNA: TGTGCCAGCCGGGACTTGATTACGAATGAGCAGTTCTTC.

This clonotype was found a few times. The chain joins TRBV7-6 to TRBJ2-7; D gene uncertain. Germline-derived CDR1 and CDR2 are SGHVS and FNYEAQ. Deletions cut 5 bases from V and 3 bases from J, with 14 bases between. The CDR3 is 14 amino acids. The CDR3 sequence: CASSPDPGLYEQYF. The DNA of the CDR3 is TGTGCCAGCAGCCCAGATCCGGGCCTCTACGAGCAGTACTTC.

The rearrangement links TRBV6-4 to TRBJ1-2; 7 bases line up with TRBD1. V shed 2 bases, J shed 8 bases, and the junction held 5 bases outside the gene matches. Germline V gene data show CDR1 as MRHNA and CDR2 as SNTAGT. The length of the CDR3 is 13 residues. The CDR3 here is CASSDMTGFGYTF. DNA of the CDR3: TGTGCCAGCAGTGACATGACAGGGTTCGGCTACACCTTC.

The sample holds a few counts of this clonotype. This sequence joins TRBV28 and TRBJ2-1, with a tentative D call TRBD2 (5 bases). CDR3 length: 14 residues. Germline V gene sequence: CDR1 MDHEN, CDR2 SYDVKM. V gave up 8 bases and J gave up 2 bases, with 13 bases separating them. The CDR3 protein is CASHGILTYNEQFF. DNA for the CDR3: TGTGCCAGCCACGGGATTTTGACCTACAATGAGCAGTTCTTC. Variable domain in full (rest from reference TRBV28 and TRBJ2-1): DVKVTQSSRYLVKRTGEKVFLECVQDMDHENMFWYRQDPGLGLRLIYFSYDVKMKEKGDIPEGYSVSREKKERFSLILESASTNQTSMYLCASHGILTYNEQFFGPGTRLTVL.

In this sample, this clonotype turned up a few times. A much larger clone is a single base away; this may be a read error. The chain uses TRBV5-1 and TRBJ1-1; 11 positions agree with TRBD1. Germline-derived CDR1 and CDR2 are SGHRS and YFSETQ. V shed 0 bases, J shed 6 bases, and the junction held 7 bases outside the gene matches. The CDR3 has 16 residues. For the CDR3, the DNA is TGCGCCAGCAGCTTGGTGCGGGACAGGGGGGGCGCTGAAGCTTTCTTT. Translating it yields CASSLVRDRGGAEAFF. The full variable domain, completed using reference TRBV5-1 and TRBJ1-1, is KAGVTQTPRYLIKTRGQQVTLSCSPISGHRSVSWYQQTPGQGLQFLFEYFSETQRNKGNFPGRFSGRQFSNSRSEMNVSTLELGDSALYLCASSLVRDRGGAEAFFGQGTRLTVV.

In this sample, this clonotype turned up many times. The chain joins TRBV5-6 to TRBJ1-1; D uncertain. The CDR3 has 13 amino acids. Trimming took off 4 bases at V and 2 bases at J, with 9 bases between the two ends. Germline lookup yields CDR1 SGHDT and CDR2 YYEEEE. The CDR3 sequence: CASSPWVNTEAFF. The CDR3 nucleotides read TGTGCCAGCAGCCCGTGGGTTAACACTGAAGCTTTCTTT. The full variable domain, in which reference TRBV5-6 and TRBJ1-1 provide the parts outside the CDR3, is DAGVTQSPTHLIKTRGQQVTLRCSPKSGHDTVSWYQQALGQGPQFIFQYYEEEERQRGNFPDRFSGHQFPNYSSELNVNALLLGDSALYLCASSPWVNTEAFFGQGTRLTVV.

This clonotype was detected only a few times. V and J are TRBV27 and TRBJ2-3; 7 bases are shared with TRBD1. The V gene's germline CDR1 is MNHEY and CDR2 SMNVEV (reference sequence). The CDR3 spans 17 residues. The V segment lost 8 bases and the J segment 2 bases; nucleotides outside the gene matches: 16. The CDR3 loop reads CASHPGTEISNTDTQYF. CDR3 sequence (DNA): TGTGCCAGCCACCCCGGGACAGAGATCTCAAACACAGATACGCAGTATTTT.

This clonotype was seen many times. This chain links TRBV29-1 with TRBJ2-1; maybe TRBD2 (5 bases). Germline CDR1 and CDR2: SQVTM and ANQGSEA. The V end lost 7 bases, the J end lost 0 bases, and 16 bases lay between the germline ends. The CDR3 runs to 15 residues. CDR3 DNA: TGCAGCGCCTTGGGCGGGCTAAGCTCCTACAATGAGCAGTTCTTC. Its translation: CSALGGLSSYNEQFF.

In its sample, this clonotype was seen many times. V and J are TRBV5-8 and TRBJ1-2, with D unclear. The germline V gene has CDR1 SGHTS and CDR2 YDEGEE. The CDR3 is made up of 12 amino acids. Trimming shortened V by 2 bases and J by 5 bases, and 7 bases separated the two germline ends. This chain's CDR3 is CASSFPVYGYTF. CDR3 coding DNA: TGTGCCAGCAGCTTCCCAGTGTATGGCTACACCTTC.

The V call is TRBV29-1, the J call TRBJ1-4, with a possible D match to TRBD1 (6 bases). Germline CDR1 and CDR2: SQVTM and ANQGSEA. The CDR3 runs to 14 residues. The ends were cut back, 4 bases at V and 6 bases at J, with 15 bases in the middle. Here the CDR3 DNA reads TGCAGCGTTGCCGCTGGGGGCTGGGATGAAAAACTGTTTTTT. Its protein product is CSVAAGGWDEKLFF.

This clonotype appeared a few times. The chain carries TRBV9 and TRBJ2-2; 10 nucleotides match TRBD1. The CDR3 totals 18 residues. The germline V gene has CDR1 SGDLS and CDR2 YYNGEE. V dropped 0 bases and J dropped 6; count of bases not matched to a gene: 11. The CDR3 sequence is CASSVDSGTGDLAGELFF. The CDR3, as DNA: TGTGCCAGCAGCGTAGACTCGGGGACAGGGGATCTGGCCGGGGAGCTGTTTTTT.

Details on this clonotype: Relative to the germline gene, one junction end is altered; a read error may explain this. This sequence joins TRBV6-1 and TRBJ2-2, with 9 bases identical to TRBD1. Germline loops: CDR1 MNHNS, CDR2 SASEGT. The CDR3 totals 14 residues. The CDR3 region is CTSRGTGHAGELFF. The CDR3 DNA reads as TGTACCAGCAGGGGGACAGGGCACGCCGGGGAGCTGTTTTTT.

This CDR3 reads CASTTFSFRGAGSYNEQFF. For the CDR3, the DNA is TGTGCCAGCACGACTTTTTCATTCAGGGGGGCAGGGAGTTACAATGAGCAGTTCTTC. This chain joins TRBV28 and TRBJ2-1, with a possible D match to TRBD1 (7 bases). Trimming left V 7 bases short and J 4 bases short, with 29 bases between. The CDR3 contains 19 residues. Germline V lookup: CDR1 MDHEN, CDR2 SYDVKM.

This clonotype has ten or more counts. The DNA for the CDR3 is TGTGCCAGCAGGGGACAACTAGCGGCCTCCCAAGAGACCCAGTACTTC. It yields the protein CASRGQLAASQETQYF. The gene calls are TRBV2 and TRBJ2-5, with 8 bases identical to TRBD2. The CDR3 is 16 residues long. The ends lost 6 bases at V and 1 base at J; junction bases unmatched: 10. Per the germline V gene, CDR1 is SNHLY and CDR2 is FYNNEI.

A word on this clonotype: It may be a read error: a sequence one base away is much more abundant. The V call is TRBV6-2 or TRBV6-3, the J call TRBJ1-1; D gene ambiguous. Looked up from germline, CDR1 is MNHEY and CDR2 is SVGEGT. CDR3 length equals 14 residues. V was shortened by 0 bases and J by 0 bases, with 5 bases between the two germline ends. CDR3 DNA sequence: TGTGCCAGCAGTTACTCCGCCATGAACACTGAAGCTTTCTTT. Translating gives CASSYSAMNTEAFF.